The rows below give T cell receptor beta chains drawn from one sample of a study of T cell responses to AZD1222 COVID-19 vaccine. Sequencing was performed with immunoSEQ multiplex PCR; in TCRdb, only in-frame clones are kept and a portion is missing. The sample carries some 110,000 clones, almost 90% recorded once. The specimen comprised peripheral blood, sampled on day 0 of AZD1222 vaccination. The receptors here all came from an adult in good health. The CDR3 runs from the conserved cysteine through the conserved F or W. Size tells how often a clone was seen (once, few, many) or the class of an expanded clone, and some rows leave it out.

>TRBJ1-1|NA|TRBV7-2|14
CASSPTGTGEGAFF
>TRBJ1-1|NA|TRBV20-1|12
CSASEMGTEAFF
>TRBJ2-7|NA|TRBV18|15
CASSPYNSGRYEQYF
>TRBJ1-5|NA|TRBV6-2/TRBV6-3|19
CASSPPRMATGGFYQPQHF
>TRBJ1-4|NA|TRBV11-2|17
CASSPRFRGRSNEKLFF
>TRBJ1-4|NA|TRBV28|16
CASSTQGRTTNEKLFF
>TRBJ2-1|once|TRBV12-3/TRBV12-4|11
CARGADNEQFF
>TRBJ2-1|NA|TRBV28|14
CASRRDRGINEQFF
>TRBJ2-3|NA|TRBV29-1|16
CSVVSFRAGGTDTQYF
>TRBJ2-7|NA|TRBV11-2|14
CASSLGLAGYEQYF
>TRBJ1-3|NA|TRBV7-2|16
CASSFVVGGTGNTIYF
>TRBJ1-2|NA|TRBV12-3/TRBV12-4|13
CASSHRTGPGYTF
>TRBJ2-1|NA|TRBV15|15
CATSTGRGAYNEQFF
>TRBJ2-4|NA|TRBV19|15
CASSAREGVTNIQYF
>TRBJ1-1|once|TRBV6-5|16
CASSYRGFGRNTEAFF
>TRBJ2-3|NA|TRBV19|13
CASRTSGTDTQYF
>TRBJ2-7|NA|TRBV18|14
CASSSGTGVYEQYF
>TRBJ2-4|NA|TRBV6-5|16
CASSYRRGQGQNIQYF
>TRBJ2-2|NA|TRBV28|14
CASSDGHFPGELFF
>TRBJ2-7|NA|TRBV6-5|12
CALGTYSYEQYF
>TRBJ1-1|NA|TRBV6-5|10
CASTDRRAFF
>TRBJ1-2|NA|TRBV6-1|12
CASSETGIGYTF
>TRBJ2-3|NA|TRBV7-9|15
CASDPVEGNTDTQYF
>TRBJ2-3|NA|TRBV9|14
CASGGVPHTDTQYF
>TRBJ2-7|NA|TRBV28|16
CASSSSGAGTNYEQYF
>TRBJ1-5|NA|TRBV19|16
CASSPPRLGNNQPQHF
>TRBJ2-2|NA|TRBV14|17
CASSQWATGVNTGELFF
>TRBJ1-1|NA|TRBV19|16
CASTDRADQLNTEAFF
>TRBJ2-1|NA|TRBV5-1|16
CASSPPGLAGVDEQFF
>TRBJ1-1|NA|TRBV19|14
CASSTNDRSTEAFF
>TRBJ2-1|NA|TRBV27|19
CASSPRKGVRLAESNEQFF
>TRBJ2-7|NA|TRBV19|14
CASSRGQGAYEQYF
>TRBJ1-2|NA|TRBV5-1|13
CASSTDISGGYTF
>TRBJ1-2|NA|TRBV11-3|15
CARVNPGGIVLGYTF
>TRBJ1-2|NA|TRBV12-3/TRBV12-4|13
CASSFMQGYGYTF
>TRBJ1-5|once|TRBV6-5|16
CASSSDYRDSNQPQHF
>TRBJ1-1|NA|TRBV6-6|13
CASSYSPGSEAFF
>TRBJ2-3|NA|TRBV30|15
CAWSKGGHLTDTQYF
>TRBJ2-7|NA|TRBV7-2|15
CASSPRTGGFHEQYF
>TRBJ1-4|NA|TRBV5-4|16
CASSLGQGRKIEKLFF
>TRBJ1-1|NA|TRBV2|15
CASSALQGRRTEAFF
>TRBJ2-7|NA|TRBV5-1|14
CASKEQGGYYEQYF
>TRBJ1-2|NA|TRBV19|15
CASIGLGASSYGYTF
>TRBJ1-1|few|TRBV4-3|13
CASSLDSNTEAFF
>TRBJ1-1|NA|TRBV6-2/TRBV6-3|14
CASSYPGVDTEAFF
>TRBJ2-1|NA|TRBV9|14
CASSVEGQVNEQFF
>TRBJ1-1|NA|TRBV18|13
CASSPRHDTEAFF
>TRBJ2-1|NA|TRBV28|15
CASSLIAGGRNEQFF
>TRBJ2-5|NA|TRBV6-5|16
CASSSSSIRQQETQYF
>TRBJ2-3|once|TRBV6-2/TRBV6-3|17
CASSYSNHERRTDTQYF
>TRBJ2-2|NA|TRBV24-1|15
CATSDLGLATGELFF